The 17 T cell receptor beta chains presented below share a single source sample, sequenced in a study of OX40 agonist ivuxolimab in advanced cancers. Profiling relied on immunoSEQ multiplex PCR, and the TCRdb table lists in-frame clones only, not all of them. Altogether roughly 40,000 clones are present, roughly nine tenths being singletons, with the ten largest covering 29%. This material consisted of CD4+ or CD8+ T cells sorted from blood, taken in a trial of the OX40 agonist ivuxolimab. The receptors stem from an adult with an advanced solid tumor such as melanoma, head and neck, liver or kidney cancer.

This clone has just a few counts. This chain connects TRBV27 to TRBJ1-5; D is unclear. The V gene lost 3 bases and the J gene lost 7 bases, with 7 bases spanning the gap. The CDR3 spans 12 residues. The germline V gene has CDR1 MNHEY and CDR2 SMNVEV (reference sequence). CDR3 in DNA: TGTGCCAGCAGTTTTCTGGACCAGCCCCAGCATTTT. It codes for CASSFLDQPQHF.

The rearrangement links TRBV7-9 to TRBJ1-4; D remains ambiguous. From germline, CDR1 is SEHNR and CDR2 FQNEAQ (reference sequence). Trimming cost V 2 bases and J 5 bases, with 9 bases left between them. The CDR3 is made up of 14 amino acids. CDR3 sequence (DNA): TGTGCCAGCAGCTTACAACAGCAAAATGAAAAACTGTTTTTT. The encoded protein is CASSLQQQNEKLFF. The full variable domain, with the rest looked up from reference TRBV7-9 and TRBJ1-4, is DTGVSQNPRHKITKRGQNVTFRCDPISEHNRLYWYRQTLGQGPEFLTYFQNEAQLEKSRLLSDRFSAERPKGSFSTLEIQRTEQGDSAMYLCASSLQQQNEKLFFGSGTQLSVL.

The rearrangement uses TRBV7-2 and TRBJ1-2; the D is unclear. CDR3 length equals 15 residues. Germline V CDR1 and CDR2: SGHTA, FQGNSA. V lost 1 base, J lost 8 bases, and 17 bases lay in between. CDR3 loop: CASSLVGSIYGGYTF. CDR3 DNA: TGTGCCAGCAGCTTAGTGGGTAGCATCTACGGGGGCTACACCTTC.

The chain joins TRBV7-8 to TRBJ2-1; unclear D gene. This CDR3 has 16 amino acids. The germline V gene encodes CDR1 SGHVS and CDR2 FQNEAQ. The V end was cut by 5 bases, the J end by 3 bases, with 17 bases between. Here the CDR3 DNA reads TGTGCCAGCAGCCCCACACCCTCTACTAACTACAATGAGCAGTTCTTC. Translation gives CASSPTPSTNYNEQFF.

This clone appeared a single time. V usage is TRBV21-1 and J usage is TRBJ1-2; TRBD1 is taken as the D call from the table, unchecked against the DNA. TRBV21-1 is reported as a pseudogene. This CDR3 is 16 amino acids long. CDR3 protein: CASSKVPPARAYGYTF. CDR3 nucleotide sequence: TGTGCCAGCAGCAAGGTACCCCCCGCCAGGGCCTATGGCTACACCTTC.

The chain is built from TRBV27 and TRBJ2-6, with D unresolved. There are 14 residues in the CDR3. Germline CDR1 is MNHEY and CDR2 is SMNVEV (reference sequence). V was pared by 3 bases and J by 4 bases, with 7 bases between. The CDR3 DNA sequence: TGTGCCAGCAGTTTTTCTCTGGGGGCCAACGTCCTGACTTTC. It specifies CASSFSLGANVLTF.

The chain joins TRBV29-1 to TRBJ2-7; 10 nucleotides match TRBD2. V was pared by 2 bases and J by 0 bases, with 4 bases of the junction left unmatched. This CDR3 region has 15 residues. Germline loops: CDR1 SQVTM, CDR2 ANQGSEA. The CDR3 DNA reads as TGCAGCGTTGAACTAGCGGGAGACTACTCCTACGAGCAGTACTTC. Protein product: CSVELAGDYSYEQYF.

The gene calls are TRBV19 and TRBJ1-2; maybe TRBD1 (5 bases). This CDR3 is built from 15 residues. Per germline, CDR1 LNHDA and CDR2 SQIVND (reference sequence). The V gene lost 2 bases and the J gene lost 3 bases, with 13 bases spanning the gap. The CDR3 loop is CASSIKAGRDYGYTF. DNA of the CDR3: TGTGCCAGTAGTATAAAAGCAGGGAGGGACTATGGCTACACCTTC. The whole variable domain, remainder taken from reference TRBV19 and TRBJ1-2, is DGGITQSPKYLFRKEGQNVTLSCEQNLNHDAMYWYRQDPGQGLRLIYYSQIVNDFQKGDIAEGYSVSREKKESFPLTVTSAQKNPTAFYLCASSIKAGRDYGYTFGSGTRLTVV.

The chain is built from TRBV27 and TRBJ2-1; weak D call: TRBD2 (5 bases). Germline-derived CDR1 and CDR2 are MNHEY and SMNVEV (reference sequence). This CDR3 has 16 residues. Between the trimmed V and J ends, which lost 6 bases and 0 bases, there was a span of 15 bases. The CDR3 bases are TGTGCCAGCAGACTATTAGCGCCTTACTCCTACAATGAGCAGTTCTTC. This sequence encodes CASRLLAPYSYNEQFF.

The V call is TRBV19, the J call TRBJ2-3; maybe TRBD1 (5 bases). Deletions cut 3 bases from V and 0 bases from J, with 19 bases between. This CDR3 contains 18 residues. Germline CDR1 LNHDA, CDR2 SQIVND (reference sequence). The CDR3 sequence: CASSIGAAQMTSTDTQYF. The DNA of the CDR3 is TGTGCCAGTAGTATTGGGGCCGCCCAAATGACTAGCACAGATACGCAGTATTTT. Full variable domain (rest looked up from reference TRBV19 and TRBJ2-3): DGGITQSPKYLFRKEGQNVTLSCEQNLNHDAMYWYRQDPGQGLRLIYYSQIVNDFQKGDIAEGYSVSREKKESFPLTVTSAQKNPTAFYLCASSIGAAQMTSTDTQYFGPGTRLTVL.

A single count supports this clone. The rearrangement links TRBV9 to TRBJ1-2; D ambiguous. CDR1 and CDR2 (germline): SGDLS, YYNGEE. The CDR3 spans 13 residues. The ends were cut back, 4 bases at V and 8 bases at J, with 15 bases in the middle. This CDR3 reads CASSFQAGEGYTF. CDR3 DNA sequence: TGTGCCAGCAGCTTTCAAGCTGGCGAAGGCTACACCTTC.

The rearrangement uses TRBV13 and TRBJ2-7, with 7 bases that match TRBD1. Germline-derived CDR1 and CDR2 are PRHDT and FYEKMQ (reference sequence). The CDR3 runs to 15 residues. V lost 5 bases, J lost 4 bases, and 11 bases stayed unmatched. CDR3 amino acids: CASSRPGQHRYEQYF. CDR3 bases: TGTGCCAGCAGCCGACCGGGACAGCATCGATACGAGCAGTACTTC.

The CDR3 reads CSVAVHEQFF. Written as DNA, the CDR3 is TGCAGCGTTGCAGTTCATGAGCAGTTCTTC. This rearrangement joins TRBV29-1 to TRBJ2-1; D gene uncertain. The CDR3 has 10 amino acids. The V end was cut by 4 bases, the J end by 8 bases, with 6 bases between. Germline V lookup: CDR1 SQVTM, CDR2 ANQGSEA.

There are a few counts of this clone. The J gene is TRBJ2-7, the V gene TRBV5-6, with a possible D match to TRBD1 (6 bases). The CDR3 is 11 residues long. Between the trimmed V and J ends, which lost 3 bases and 12 bases, there was a span of 13 bases. Germline V CDR1 and CDR2: SGHDT, YYEEEE. The CDR3 loop reads CASSYGTTRYF. The CDR3 bases are TGTGCCAGCAGCTACGGGACAACTCGGTACTTC.

This rearrangement joins TRBV5-1 to TRBJ2-7, with D unclear. In germline, CDR1 is SGHRS, CDR2 YFSETQ. This CDR3 spans 15 amino acids. V dropped 0 bases and J dropped 0 bases, with 10 bases sitting between them. The CDR3 coding sequence is TGCGCCAGCAGCTTGGCCGGGCAGTTCTCCTACGAGCAGTACTTC. Protein: CASSLAGQFSYEQYF.

As concerns this clone: The same CDR3 arises from other DNA sequences in this sample as well. The chain employs TRBV5-5 and TRBJ2-2; 10 positions agree with TRBD2. Germline lookup yields CDR1 SGHKS and CDR2 YYEKEE (reference sequence). J was trimmed by 2 bases and V by 5 bases; bases with no gene match: 3. The CDR3 is 15 amino acids. The CDR3, as DNA: TGTGCCAGCAGTTGGACTAGCGGTAACACCGGGGAGCTGTTTTTT. Its translation is CASSWTSGNTGELFF.

This rearrangement joins TRBV5-8 to TRBJ1-3; D gene ambiguous. The V gene's germline CDR1 is SGHTS and CDR2 YDEGEE. The length of the CDR3 is 13 residues. V lost 4 bases, J lost 4 bases, and 9 bases lay in between. In DNA form, the CDR3 reads TGTGCCAGCAGCCTGGAAGGGGGAAACACCATATATTTT. Protein: CASSLEGGNTIYF.